This passage covers 10 T cell receptor beta chains from one sample sequenced in a study of T cell responses to AZD1222 COVID-19 vaccine. Generated by immunoSEQ multiplex PCR, the TCRdb table keeps only in-frame clones and is missing some. Of 250,000 to 300,000 clones in the sample, 85% to 95% were seen once. Sequencing was performed on peripheral blood, taken 28 days after the second AZD1222 dose. All receptors come from an adult who received the AZD1222 COVID-19 vaccine.

The chain employs TRBV5-4 and TRBJ2-7; a weak D match, TRBD2 (6 bases). The V end lost 4 bases, the J end lost 5 bases, and 13 bases lay between the germline ends. This CDR3 has 13 residues. The germline CDR1 and CDR2 sequences are SGHNT and YYREEE (reference sequence). Here the CDR3 DNA reads TGTGCCAGCAGCCGGGACTTCGGGGACGAGCAGTACTTC. Protein sequence: CASSRDFGDEQYF.

With respect to this clone: A read error may account for a junction end that differs from germline. This sequence joins TRBV5-1 and TRBJ1-2; D not certain. Germline V gives CDR1 SGHRS, CDR2 YFSETQ. The CDR3 loop spans 13 amino acids. The CDR3 sequence is CASSLVGSYGHTF. As DNA, the CDR3 is TGCGCCAGCAGCTTGGTAGGGTCCTATGGCCACACCTTC.

This chain connects TRBV28 to TRBJ2-1, with no clear D. Trimming took off 3 bases at V and 9 bases at J, with 6 bases between the two ends. The germline CDR1 and CDR2 sequences are MDHEN and SYDVKM. The CDR3 runs to 11 residues. The chain's CDR3 is CASSLWGEQFF. The CDR3 DNA is TGTGCCAGCAGTTTGTGGGGTGAGCAGTTCTTC.

This chain links TRBV7-2 with TRBJ1-1; a weak D match, TRBD1 (6 bases). Germline V gives CDR1 SGHTA, CDR2 FQGNSA. The CDR3 extends over 15 amino acids. V was trimmed by 0 bases and J by 0 bases, leaving 8 bases between them. The CDR3 spells CASSLAGHLNTEAFF. For the CDR3, the DNA is TGTGCCAGCAGCTTAGCGGGACACCTGAACACTGAAGCTTTCTTT.

The chain joins TRBV3-1 (or the pseudogene TRBV3-2) to TRBJ1-1, with 8 bases fitting TRBD1. The junction had 12 bases not matched to a gene; V was cut back by 1 base and J by 8 bases. CDR1 is LGHDT and CDR2 is YNNKEL in the germline V gene (reference sequence). The CDR3 length is 16 residues. The CDR3, as DNA: TGTGCCAGCAGCCAAGTCCCCCAGGGGGCTATTCGGGAAGCTTTCTTT. Residues: CASSQVPQGAIREAFF.

The genes are TRBV27 and TRBJ2-5; D is unclear. V gave up 2 bases and J gave up 5 bases, with 12 bases separating them. Per germline, CDR1 MNHEY and CDR2 SMNVEV (reference sequence). The CDR3 totals 14 residues. The chain's CDR3 is CASSLRSGWETQYF. The DNA for the CDR3 is TGTGCCAGCAGTTTAAGGTCAGGCTGGGAGACCCAGTACTTC.

This clone showed up just a few times. The chain links TRBV25-1 to TRBJ1-2; the D is unclear. The CDR3 is made up of 14 amino acids. Trimming cost V 5 bases and J 2 bases, with 12 bases left between them. CDR1 is MGHDK and CDR2 is SYGVNS in the germline V gene. The CDR3 DNA reads as TGTGCCAGCAGTCCTTTAGGCAGCAACTATGGCTACACCTTC. Residues: CASSPLGSNYGYTF.

V usage is TRBV3-1 (or the pseudogene TRBV3-2) and J usage is TRBJ2-3; D uncertain. Trimming stripped 4 bases from V and 4 bases from J, with 9 bases between. The CDR3 consists of 13 residues. The germline CDR1 and CDR2 sequences are LGHDT and YNNKEL (reference sequence). This chain's CDR3 is CASSLSGPDTQYF. CDR3 sequence (DNA): TGTGCCAGCAGCCTTTCGGGTCCAGATACGCAGTATTTT.

The rearrangement joins TRBV20-1 to TRBJ2-3, with D unresolved. CDR1 and CDR2 from the germline V gene are DFQATT and SNEGSKA (reference sequence). V shed 5 bases and J shed 2 bases, with 5 bases lying between them. The length of the CDR3 is 11 residues. The CDR3 nucleotides read TGCAGTGCTCACTACACAGATACGCAGTATTTT. Its protein is CSAHYTDTQYF.

This chain connects TRBV7-9 to TRBJ2-1, with D tentatively TRBD1 or TRBD2 (5 bases each). This CDR3 contains 15 residues. Trimming shortened V by 6 bases and J by 3 bases, and 15 bases separated the two germline ends. Germline-derived CDR1 and CDR2 are SEHNR and FQNEAQ (reference sequence). The DNA of the CDR3 is TGTGCCAGCAGACCTAGGGGAGAGGGCTACAATGAGCAGTTCTTC. The encoded protein is CASRPRGEGYNEQFF.